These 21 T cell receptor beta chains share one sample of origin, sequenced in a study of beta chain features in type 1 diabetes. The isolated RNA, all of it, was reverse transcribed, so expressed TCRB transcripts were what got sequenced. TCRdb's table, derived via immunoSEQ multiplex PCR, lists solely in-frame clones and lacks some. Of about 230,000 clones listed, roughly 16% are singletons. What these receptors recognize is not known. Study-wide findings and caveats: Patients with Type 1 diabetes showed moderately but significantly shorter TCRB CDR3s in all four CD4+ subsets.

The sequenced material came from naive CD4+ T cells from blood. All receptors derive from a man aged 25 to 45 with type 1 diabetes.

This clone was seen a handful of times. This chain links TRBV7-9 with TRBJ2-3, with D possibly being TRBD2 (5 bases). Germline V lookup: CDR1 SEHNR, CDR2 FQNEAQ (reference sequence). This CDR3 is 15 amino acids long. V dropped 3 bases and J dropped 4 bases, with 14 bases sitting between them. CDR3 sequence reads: CASSFIVATPDTQYF. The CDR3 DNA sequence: TGTGCCAGCAGCTTTATAGTAGCGACGCCAGATACGCAGTATTTT.

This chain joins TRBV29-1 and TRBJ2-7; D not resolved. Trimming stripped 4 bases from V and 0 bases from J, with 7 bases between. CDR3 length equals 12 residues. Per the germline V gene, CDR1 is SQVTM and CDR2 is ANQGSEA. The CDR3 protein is CSVGQISYEQYF. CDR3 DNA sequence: TGCAGCGTTGGGCAGATCTCCTACGAGCAGTACTTC.

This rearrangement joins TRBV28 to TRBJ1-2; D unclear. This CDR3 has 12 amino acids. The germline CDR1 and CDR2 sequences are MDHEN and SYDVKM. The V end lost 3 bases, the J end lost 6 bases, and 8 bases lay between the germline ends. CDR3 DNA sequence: TGTGCCAGCAGTTTTAAGCGGGATGGCTACACCTTC. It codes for CASSFKRDGYTF.

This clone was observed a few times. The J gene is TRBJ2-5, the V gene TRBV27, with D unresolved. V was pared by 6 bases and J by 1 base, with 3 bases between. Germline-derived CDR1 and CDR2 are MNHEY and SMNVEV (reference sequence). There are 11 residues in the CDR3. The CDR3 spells CASRLQETQYF. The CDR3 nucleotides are TGTGCCAGCAGGCTCCAAGAGACCCAGTACTTC.

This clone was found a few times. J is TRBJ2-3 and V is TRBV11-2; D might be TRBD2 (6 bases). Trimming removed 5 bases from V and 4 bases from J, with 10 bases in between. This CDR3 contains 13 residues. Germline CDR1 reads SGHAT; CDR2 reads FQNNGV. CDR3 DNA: TGTGCCAGCAGCAGGGGACTGGCAGATACGCAGTATTTT. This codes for CASSRGLADTQYF.

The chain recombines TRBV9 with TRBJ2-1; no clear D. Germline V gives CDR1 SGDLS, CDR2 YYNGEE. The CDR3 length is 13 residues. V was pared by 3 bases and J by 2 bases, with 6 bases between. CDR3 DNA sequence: TGTGCCAGCAGCGCGCGAACCTACAATGAGCAGTTCTTC. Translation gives CASSARTYNEQFF.

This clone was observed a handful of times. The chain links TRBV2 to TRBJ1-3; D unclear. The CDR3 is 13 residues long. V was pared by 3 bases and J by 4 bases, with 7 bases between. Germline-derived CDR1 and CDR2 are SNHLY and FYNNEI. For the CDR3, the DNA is TGTGCCAGCAGTGACTTAGGAGGAAACACCATATATTTT. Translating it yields CASSDLGGNTIYF.

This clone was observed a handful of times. CDR3 DNA sequence: TGCGCCAGCAGCATTCAGGGGATGGACACAGATACGCAGTATTTT. Translating it yields CASSIQGMDTDTQYF. The gene calls are TRBV5-1 and TRBJ2-3, with a possible D match to TRBD1 (6 bases). Trimming removed 4 bases from V and 2 bases from J, with 14 bases in between. From germline, CDR1 is SGHRS and CDR2 YFSETQ. The CDR3 spans 15 residues.

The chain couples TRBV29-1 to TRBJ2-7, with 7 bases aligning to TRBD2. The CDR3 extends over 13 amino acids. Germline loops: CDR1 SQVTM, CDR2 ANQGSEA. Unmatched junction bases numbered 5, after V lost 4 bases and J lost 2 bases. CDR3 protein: CSVGRAGAYEQYF. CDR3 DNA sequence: TGCAGCGTTGGACGGGCGGGAGCCTACGAGCAGTACTTC.

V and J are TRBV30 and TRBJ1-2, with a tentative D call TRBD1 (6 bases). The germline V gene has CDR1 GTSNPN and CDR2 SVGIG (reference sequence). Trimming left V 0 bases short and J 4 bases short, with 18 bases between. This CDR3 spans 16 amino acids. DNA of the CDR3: TGTGCCTGGAGTGTATCCGCCGGAGGACAGAGCTATGGCTACACCTTC. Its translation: CAWSVSAGGQSYGYTF.

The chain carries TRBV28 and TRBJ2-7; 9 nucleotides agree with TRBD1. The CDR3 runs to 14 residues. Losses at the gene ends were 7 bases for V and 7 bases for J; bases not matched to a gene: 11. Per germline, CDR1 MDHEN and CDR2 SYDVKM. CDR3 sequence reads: CASNMGQGRYEQYF. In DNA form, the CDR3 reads TGTGCCAGCAACATGGGACAGGGACGGTATGAGCAGTACTTC.

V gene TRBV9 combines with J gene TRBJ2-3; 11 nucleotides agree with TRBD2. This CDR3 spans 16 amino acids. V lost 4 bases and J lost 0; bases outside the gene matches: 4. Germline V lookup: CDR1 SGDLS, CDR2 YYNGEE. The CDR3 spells CASSFRTSGSTDTQYF. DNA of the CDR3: TGTGCCAGCAGCTTTAGGACTAGCGGGAGCACAGATACGCAGTATTTT.

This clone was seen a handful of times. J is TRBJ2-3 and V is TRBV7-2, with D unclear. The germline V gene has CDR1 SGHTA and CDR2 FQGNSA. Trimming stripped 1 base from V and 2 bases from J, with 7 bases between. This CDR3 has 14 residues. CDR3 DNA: TGTGCCAGCAGCTTAGAGGTATTCACAGATACGCAGTATTTT. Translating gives CASSLEVFTDTQYF. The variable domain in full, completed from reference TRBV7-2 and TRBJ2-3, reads GAGVSQSPSNKVTEKGKDVELRCDPISGHTALYWYRQSLGQGLEFLIYFQGNSAPDKSGLPSDRFSAERTGGSVSTLTIQRTQQEDSAVYLCASSLEVFTDTQYFGPGTRLTVL.

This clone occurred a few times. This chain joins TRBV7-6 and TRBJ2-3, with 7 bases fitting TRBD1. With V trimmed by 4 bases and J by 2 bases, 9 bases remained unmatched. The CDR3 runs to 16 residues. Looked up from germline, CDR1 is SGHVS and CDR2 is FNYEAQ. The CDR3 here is CASSSRDRAPTDTQYF. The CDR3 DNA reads TGTGCCAGCAGCTCCCGCGACAGGGCACCCACAGATACGCAGTATTTT.

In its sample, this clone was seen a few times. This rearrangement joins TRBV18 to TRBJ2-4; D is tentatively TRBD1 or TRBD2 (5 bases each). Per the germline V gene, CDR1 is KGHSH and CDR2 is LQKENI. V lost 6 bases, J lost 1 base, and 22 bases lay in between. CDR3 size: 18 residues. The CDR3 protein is CASSPKDRGPLAKNIQYF. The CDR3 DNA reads TGTGCCAGCTCCCCGAAGGACCGGGGCCCTCTGGCCAAAAACATTCAGTACTTC.

DNA for the CDR3: TGCAGCGTCGCCCGGACAGGGGGCCGGGAGACCCAGTACTTC. This sequence encodes CSVARTGGRETQYF. This chain connects TRBV29-1 to TRBJ2-5; 11 bases line up with TRBD1. This CDR3 is 14 amino acids long. Germline CDR1 and CDR2: SQVTM and ANQGSEA. Unmatched junction bases numbered 8, after V lost 6 bases and J lost 5 bases. The full variable domain, completed using reference TRBV29-1 and TRBJ2-5, is SAVISQKPSRDICQRGTSLTIQCQVDSQVTMMFWYRQQPGQSLTLIATANQGSEATYESGFVIDKFPISRPNLTFSTLTVSNMSPEDSSIYLCSVARTGGRETQYFGPGTRLLVL.

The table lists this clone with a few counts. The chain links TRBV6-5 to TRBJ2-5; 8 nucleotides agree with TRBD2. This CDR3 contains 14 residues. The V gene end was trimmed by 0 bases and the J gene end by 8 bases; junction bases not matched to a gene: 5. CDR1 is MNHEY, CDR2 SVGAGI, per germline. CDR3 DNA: TGTGCCAGCAGTTACTCAACTAGCGGAATTACCCAGTACTTC. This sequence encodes CASSYSTSGITQYF.

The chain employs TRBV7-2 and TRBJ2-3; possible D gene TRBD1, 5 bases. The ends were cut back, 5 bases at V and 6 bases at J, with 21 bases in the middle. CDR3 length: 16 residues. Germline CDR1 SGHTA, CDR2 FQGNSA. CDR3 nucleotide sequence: TGTGCCAGCAGCCCTCGACGGCACATGGACACGGATACGCAGTATTTT. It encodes CASSPRRHMDTDTQYF. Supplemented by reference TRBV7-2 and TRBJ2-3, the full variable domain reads GAGVSQSPSNKVTEKGKDVELRCDPISGHTALYWYRQSLGQGLEFLIYFQGNSAPDKSGLPSDRFSAERTGGSVSTLTIQRTQQEDSAVYLCASSPRRHMDTDTQYFGPGTRLTVL.

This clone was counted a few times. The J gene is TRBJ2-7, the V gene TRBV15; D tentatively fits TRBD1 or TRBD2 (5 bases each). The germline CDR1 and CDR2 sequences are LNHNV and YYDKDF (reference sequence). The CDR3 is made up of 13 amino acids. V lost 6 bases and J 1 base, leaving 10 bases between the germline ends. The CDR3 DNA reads TGTGCCACCAGTAACGGGGCTTCCTACGAGCAGTACTTC. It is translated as CATSNGASYEQYF.

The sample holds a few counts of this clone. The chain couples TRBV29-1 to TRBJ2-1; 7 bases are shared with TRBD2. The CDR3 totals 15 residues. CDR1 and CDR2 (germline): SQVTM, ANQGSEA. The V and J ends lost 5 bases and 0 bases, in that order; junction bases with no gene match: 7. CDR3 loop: CSVRSGISSYNEQFF. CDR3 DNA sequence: TGCAGCGTTAGAAGCGGGATTAGCTCCTACAATGAGCAGTTCTTC.

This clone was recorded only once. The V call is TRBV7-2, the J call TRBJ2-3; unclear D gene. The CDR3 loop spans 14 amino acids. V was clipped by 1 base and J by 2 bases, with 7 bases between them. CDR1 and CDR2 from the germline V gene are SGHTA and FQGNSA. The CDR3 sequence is CASSLGHHTDTQYF. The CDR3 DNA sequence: TGTGCCAGCAGCTTAGGTCACCACACAGATACGCAGTATTTT.